This TCR beta chain emerged from a study of cytomegalovirus exposure and HLA in healthy donors. Turning to the study itself: An early data release held about 85 million unique TCRs from HLA-typed donors. Study observations and caveats: HLA alleles were associated with 18,000 or so TCR beta sequences in a later analysis at 0.05 false discovery rate. The authors later found most CMV-associated TCR beta chains appeared HLA-restricted. Analysis was performed later, and it showed HLA-associated TCR beta chains to be more clonally expanded than equally common others.

As for this clone: Antigen unknown.

CDR1 is LGHNT, CDR2 FRNRAP, per germline. The CDR3 spans 14 residues. V was pared by 7 bases and J by 6 bases, with 18 bases between. In the PCR, 60 Vbeta and 13 Jbeta primers were used. Data came from immunoSEQ multiplex PCR; TCRdb stores just in-frame clones and leaves some out. The table shows some 110,000 clones, with around 75% occurring only once. The TCR comes from a woman aged 25 to 45 in good health and CMV-seronegative. The specimen was PBMCs. The chain employs TRBV12-5 and TRBJ1-1; D remains ambiguous. For the CDR3, the DNA is TGTGCTAGTGCACCTGGCCACGCGGGATCTGAAGCTTTCTTT. This gives the protein CASAPGHAGSEAFF.